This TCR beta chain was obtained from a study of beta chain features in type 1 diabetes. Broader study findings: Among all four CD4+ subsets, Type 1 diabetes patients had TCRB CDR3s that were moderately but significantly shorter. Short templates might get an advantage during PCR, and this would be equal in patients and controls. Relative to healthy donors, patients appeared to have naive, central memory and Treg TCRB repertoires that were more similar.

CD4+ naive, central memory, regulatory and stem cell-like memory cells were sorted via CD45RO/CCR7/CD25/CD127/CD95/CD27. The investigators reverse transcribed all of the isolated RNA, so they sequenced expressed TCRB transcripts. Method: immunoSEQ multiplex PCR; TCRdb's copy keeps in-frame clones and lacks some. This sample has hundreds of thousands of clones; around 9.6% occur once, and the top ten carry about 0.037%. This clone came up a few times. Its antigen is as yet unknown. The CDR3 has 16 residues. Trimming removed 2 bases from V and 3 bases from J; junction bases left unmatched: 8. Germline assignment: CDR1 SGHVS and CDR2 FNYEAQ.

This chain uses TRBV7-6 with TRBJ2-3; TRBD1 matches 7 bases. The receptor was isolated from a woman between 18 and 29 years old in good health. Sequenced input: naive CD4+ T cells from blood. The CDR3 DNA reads TGTGCCAGCAGCTTAAATCTGGGACAGCTTACAGATACGCAGTATTTT. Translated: CASSLNLGQLTDTQYF. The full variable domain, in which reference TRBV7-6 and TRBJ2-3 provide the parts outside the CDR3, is GAGVSQSPRYKVTKRGQDVALRCDPISGHVSLYWYRQALGQGPEFLTYFNYEAQQDKSGLPNDRFSAERPEGSISTLTIQRTEQRDSAMYRCASSLNLGQLTDTQYFGPGTRLTVL.